A single sample is the source of the 2 T cell receptor beta chains below, sequenced in a study of cytomegalovirus exposure and HLA in healthy donors (dated by TCRdb to about 2017). Receptor amplification or capture employed the immunoSEQ multiplex PCR assay. A mixture of 60 forward primers for TCR Vbeta segments and 13 reverse primers for TCR Jbeta segments was used in the multiplex PCR. TCRdb provides this immuneACCESS table in a form limited to in-frame rearrangements. Some clones are lacking; in checked studies, under half of them reflect an unresolved V gene, and why the rest are absent is not known. This sample comprises more than 50,000 clones, roughly 80% of them detected only once. The ten largest clonotypes hold under 30% of the sample. Sequencing used PBMCs. The source of these receptors is a woman between 40 and 50 years old in good health and CMV-seropositive.

This clone was counted between two and nine times. V is TRBV19 and J is TRBJ1-2; possible D gene TRBD1, 5 bases. CDR3 length: 12 amino acids. Trimming pared 6 bases from V and 4 bases from J, leaving 9 bases between. Germline V CDR1 and CDR2: LNHDA, SQIVND (reference sequence). CDR3 DNA: TGTGCCAGTAGCCGGGGGGGCTATGGCTACACCTTC. Residues: CASSRGGYGYTF.

This chain joins TRBV5-1 and TRBJ2-3; 9 bases agree with TRBD1. Per germline, CDR1 SGHRS and CDR2 YFSETQ. The CDR3 runs to 14 residues. V lost 6 bases and J lost 6; bases outside the gene matches: 8. CDR3 sequence: CASTRTGVGDTQYF. The CDR3, as DNA: TGCGCCAGCACCCGGACAGGGGTTGGGGATACGCAGTATTTT.